The 5 T cell receptor beta chains below all came from one sample that was sequenced in a study of long-term antiretroviral therapy in people with HIV (dated by TCRdb to 2022 to 2024). The immunoSEQ hsTCRB v3.0 assay was used at survey level resolution for TRB variable region sequencing. Not all clones reach the TCRdb copy of this immuneACCESS table, which keeps in-frame sequences only. Checked studies attribute under half of the gap to unresolved V genes and leave the rest unexplained. For this sample there are 20,000 to 30,000 clones; around 87% appear just once. The biggest ten clones account for under 5% of the sample. The sample here was unsorted PBMCs, taken just over 2.6 years after starting antiretroviral therapy. The receptors were gathered from a man between 40 and 49 years old with HIV.

This sequence joins TRBV7-9 and TRBJ1-5; 8 positions agree with TRBD1. J lost 4 bases, V lost 4 bases, and 9 bases had no gene match. Germline V CDR1 and CDR2: SEHNR, FQNEAQ (reference sequence). The CDR3 has 16 amino acids. In DNA form, the CDR3 reads TGTGCCAGCAGCTCATCCGGGACAGGACAAAATCAGCCCCAGCATTTT. The encoded protein is CASSSSGTGQNQPQHF.

The chain recombines TRBV18 with TRBJ2-7; no firm D call. CDR1 and CDR2 (germline): KGHSH, LQKENI. Trimming stripped 5 bases from V and 2 bases from J, with 10 bases between. This CDR3 contains 13 residues. CDR3 coding DNA: TGTGCCAGCTCATCTCGCCAGGCCTACGAGCAGTACTTC. Encoded protein: CASSSRQAYEQYF.

This rearrangement joins TRBV28 to TRBJ2-1, with D perhaps assigned TRBD1 or TRBD2 (5 bases each). Germline CDR1 is MDHEN and CDR2 is SYDVKM. V was trimmed by 6 bases and J by 9 bases, leaving 12 bases between them. This CDR3 is built from 12 residues. CDR3 coding DNA: TGTGCCAGCAGGGGACCCGTTTTTGAGCAGTTCTTC. This encodes CASRGPVFEQFF.

This chain joins TRBV2 and TRBJ2-3, with 11 bases that match TRBD1. CDR3 length equals 14 residues. Germline lookup yields CDR1 SNHLY and CDR2 FYNNEI. J lost 5 bases, V lost 7 bases, and 5 bases had no gene match. CDR3 amino acids: CASKRDRGGDTQYF. The DNA for the CDR3 is TGTGCCAGCAAACGGGACAGGGGGGGAGATACGCAGTATTTT.

V and J are TRBV28 and TRBJ1-3, with 8 bases matching TRBD1. From germline, CDR1 is MDHEN and CDR2 SYDVKM. The CDR3 loop spans 15 amino acids. The J segment lost 0 bases and the V segment lost 11 bases, leaving 9 bases of the junction unmatched. The CDR3 is CAVQGAVISGNTIYF. CDR3 nucleotide sequence: TGTGCCGTGCAGGGGGCAGTGATCTCTGGAAACACCATATATTTT.